The subject of this entry is one T cell receptor beta chain. Original methodology: Estimation of nucleated cell counts was performed using reference gene primer amplification. The data were produced by immunoSEQ multiplex PCR, yet TCRdb's version contains in-frame clones alone and is incomplete. The V and J calls and clone size are taken from that table; D and trimming were inferred from the DNA. The sample yields over 200,000 clones, roughly 88% seen once. The source of the sample is a study of blood T cell repertoires in COVID-19. At the level of the study: Material from acute and convalescent COVID-19 was sourced from the United States, Italy and Spain. Sample material is recorded as cDNA or gDNA derived from T cells, B-cell-depleted T cells, or PBMCs.

The length of the CDR3 is 11 residues. Looked up from germline, CDR1 is SGHNT and CDR2 is YYREEE (reference sequence). V lost 3 bases and J 1 base, leaving 2 bases between the germline ends. The chain couples TRBV5-4 to TRBJ2-7, with D hard to call. The sequenced material came from peripheral blood. This sequence originates from a woman aged 25-40 years with acute or convalescent COVID-19. The CDR3 DNA is TGTGCCAGCAGCTCGTCCTACGAGCAGTACTTC. Residues: CASSSSYEQYF.